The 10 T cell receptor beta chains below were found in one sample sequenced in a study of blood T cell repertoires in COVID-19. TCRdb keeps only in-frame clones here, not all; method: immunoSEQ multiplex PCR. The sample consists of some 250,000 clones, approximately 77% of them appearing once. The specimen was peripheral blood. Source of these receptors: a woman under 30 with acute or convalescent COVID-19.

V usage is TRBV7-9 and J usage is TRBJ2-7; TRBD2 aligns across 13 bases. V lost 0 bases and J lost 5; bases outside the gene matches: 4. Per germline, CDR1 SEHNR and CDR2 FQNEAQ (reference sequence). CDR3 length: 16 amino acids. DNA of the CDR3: TGTGCCAGCAGCTTAGCCTGGACTAGCGGGAGCCACGAGCAGTACTTC. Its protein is CASSLAWTSGSHEQYF. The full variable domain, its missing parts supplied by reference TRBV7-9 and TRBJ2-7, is DTGVSQNPRHKITKRGQNVTFRCDPISEHNRLYWYRQTLGQGPEFLTYFQNEAQLEKSRLLSDRFSAERPKGSFSTLEIQRTEQGDSAMYLCASSLAWTSGSHEQYFGPGTRLTVT.

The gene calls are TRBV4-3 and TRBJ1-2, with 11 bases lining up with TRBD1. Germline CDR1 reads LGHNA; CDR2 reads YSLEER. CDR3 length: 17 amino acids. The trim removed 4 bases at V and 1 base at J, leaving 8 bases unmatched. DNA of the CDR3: TGCGCCAGCAGCCCCTCGCGGGGACAGGGGGGTAACTATGGCTACACCTTC. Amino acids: CASSPSRGQGGNYGYTF.

CDR3 sequence: CASSPLAGVSYEQYF. For the CDR3, the DNA is TGTGCCAGCAGTCCCTTAGCGGGAGTATCCTACGAGCAGTACTTC. The chain couples TRBV6-6 to TRBJ2-7; 9 bases agree with TRBD2. Germline-derived CDR1 and CDR2 are MNHNY and SVGAGI (reference sequence). V shed 5 bases and J 1 base; nucleotides not matched to a gene: 6. This CDR3 spans 15 amino acids.

The CDR3 is CASRLRASYNEQFF. In DNA, the CDR3 is TGTGCCAGCAGACTGAGGGCGTCCTACAATGAGCAGTTCTTC. The chain has TRBV6-5 and TRBJ2-1; D is possibly TRBD2 (5 bases). Germline CDR1 MNHEY, CDR2 SVGAGI. This CDR3 is built from 14 residues. Trimming left V 6 bases short and J 1 base short, with 10 bases between.

This CDR3 is CSVEDQELRGAPNEQFF. In DNA, the CDR3 is TGCAGCGTTGAAGATCAGGAGCTTCGGGGGGCCCCCAATGAGCAGTTCTTC. V is TRBV29-1 and J is TRBJ2-1; possibly TRBD2 for D (7 bases). V lost 0 bases to trimming and J lost 6 bases, with 21 bases between them. The germline V gene has CDR1 SQVTM and CDR2 ANQGSEA. This CDR3 spans 17 amino acids.

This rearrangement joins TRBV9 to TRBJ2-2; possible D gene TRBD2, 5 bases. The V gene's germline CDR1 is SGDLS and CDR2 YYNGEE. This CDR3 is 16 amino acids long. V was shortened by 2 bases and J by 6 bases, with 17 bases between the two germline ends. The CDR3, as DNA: TGTGCCAGCAGCGTCGCCTCTGTGGGAGAGGCCGGGGAGCTGTTTTTT. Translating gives CASSVASVGEAGELFF.

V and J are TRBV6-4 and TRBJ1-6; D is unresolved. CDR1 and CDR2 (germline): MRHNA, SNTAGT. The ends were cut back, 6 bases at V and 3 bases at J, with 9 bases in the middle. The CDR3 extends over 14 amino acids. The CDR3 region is CASSLGNYNSPLHF. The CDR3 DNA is TGTGCCAGCAGCCTCGGGAACTATAATTCACCCCTCCACTTT.

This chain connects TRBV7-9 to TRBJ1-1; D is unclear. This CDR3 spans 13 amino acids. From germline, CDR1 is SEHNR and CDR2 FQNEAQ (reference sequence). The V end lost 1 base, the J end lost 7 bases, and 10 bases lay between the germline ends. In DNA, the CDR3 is TGTGCCAGCAGCTTAGGAATACAGATTGAAGCTTTCTTT. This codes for CASSLGIQIEAFF. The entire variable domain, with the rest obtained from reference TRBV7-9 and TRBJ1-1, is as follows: DTGVSQNPRHKITKRGQNVTFRCDPISEHNRLYWYRQTLGQGPEFLTYFQNEAQLEKSRLLSDRFSAERPKGSFSTLEIQRTEQGDSAMYLCASSLGIQIEAFFGQGTRLTVV.

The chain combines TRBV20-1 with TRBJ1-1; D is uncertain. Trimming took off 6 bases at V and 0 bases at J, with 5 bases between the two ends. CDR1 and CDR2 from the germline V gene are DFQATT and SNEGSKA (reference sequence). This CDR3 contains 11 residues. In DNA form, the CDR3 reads TGCAGTGCCCCGTTGAACACTGAAGCTTTCTTT. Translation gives CSAPLNTEAFF.

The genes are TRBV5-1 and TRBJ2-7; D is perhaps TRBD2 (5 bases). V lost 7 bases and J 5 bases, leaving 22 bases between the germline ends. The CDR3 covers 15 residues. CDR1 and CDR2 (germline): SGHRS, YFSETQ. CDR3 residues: CASGKERALGNEQYF. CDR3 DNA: TGCGCCAGCGGGAAGGAGAGGGCGTTGGGCAACGAGCAGTACTTC.